Detailed here is one TCR beta chain. Its binding antigen is unknown. No clone much larger than this one lies a single base away; base qualities are absent. The sample comes from a study of T cell responses to AZD1222 COVID-19 vaccine (dated by TCRdb to the early 2020s). General notes on the study: AZD1222 recipients given second doses at about 4 weeks or at about 12 weeks were pooled, since spike-specific TCR depth and breadth were not found to differ between the two schedules. A total of around 240 trial participants underwent TCR sequencing, of whom some 210 received two doses of AZD1222 and about 26 received two doses of the MenACWY control vaccine. Trial participants were enrolled by age into subgroups of 18-55, 56-69 and 70-plus years, and 148, 28 and 57 TCR-sequenced participants, respectively, were included in these subgroups.

Here is what the overall study found, with its caveats: Participants were mostly white British, with more females than males. The authors suggested clonal diversity may have been underestimated. A significant rise in spike-specific TCR breadth and depth was observed after two AZD1222 doses relative to day 0 and relative to MenACWY recipients. No day 14 peak-response samples were available, so repertoires were characterized only after the peak T cell response. Reportedly, almost half of the unique spike-specific TCRs recognized epitopes lying outside the regions that are mutated in the B.1.351 and B.1.1.7 variants. Conclusions about previously exposed vaccinees were limited because only six or seven AZD1222 recipients were SARS-CoV-2 seropositive at baseline. The vaccine-associated CD4 TCRs covered the entire spike protein, and the dominant responses fell in regions 160-218 and 743-854. The 56-69-year group was small, and its depth increase did not reach significance, likely because of low power.

V lost 0 bases and J lost 4 bases; the stretch between them is 11 bases long. From a lookup of the germline V gene, CDR1 and CDR2 are SGHRS and YFSETQ. The CDR3 covers 15 residues, taking in both the cysteine and the phenylalanine. Solely the CDR3 DNA is kept, with 45 bases framed from the first base. The CDR3 regions of human TCRbeta chains were analyzed by immunosequencing. On the authors' methods: Repertoire TCRs were checked for matches against a reference library of SARS-CoV-2-specific TCRs that had been generated using the MIRA antigen-specificity platform. Breadth meant the fraction of unique TCRs that were SARS-CoV-2-associated, whereas depth meant the fraction of total T cells that were SARS-CoV-2-associated. Using the MIRA data, every spike-specific TCR was mapped to the spike region that the TCR reacted to and assigned to either a CD4 or a CD8 class. Log10-transformed breadth and depth values were compared by one-way ANOVA with Sidak's multiple comparisons tests. TCRdb holds this immuneACCESS table with in-frame rearrangements only. Some clones are missing; in checked studies, unresolved V genes explain under half, and the rest has no known cause. V, J and clone size reflect that table, while D and trimming were determined from the DNA. This sample comprises 90,000 to 130,000 clones, more than 65% of them detected only once. About 9.5% of the sample is held by the ten biggest clonotypes.

What the time point label conveys for this sample: baseline before first vaccination. The vaccinee samples were drawn from two UK trials, COV001 and COV002, one of which was a single-blind randomized controlled phase 2/3 trial testing AZD1222 (ChAdOx1 nCoV-19) in healthy adults. For TCRbeta chain sequencing, PBMC samples were collected from trial participants at day 0 and at day 28 after the second dose. Here the chain combines TRBV5-1 and TRBJ2-4, with the D segment identity uncertain. The specimen comprised peripheral blood, sampled on day 0 of AZD1222 vaccination. This clonotype was obtained from an adult in good health. The nucleotides read TGCGCCAGCAGCTTGGGTGAAAATATAAAAAACATTCAGTACTTC. Its protein reads: CASSLGENIKNIQYF.